The sequence of this T cell receptor beta chain was determined in a study of T cell responses to AZD1222 COVID-19 vaccine. The V and J ends lost 4 bases and 8 bases respectively, with 18 bases between them. The germline V gene has CDR1 SGDLS and CDR2 YYNGEE. The length of the CDR3 is 14 residues. As concerns this clone: Its matching antigen is unknown.

The assay was immunoSEQ multiplex PCR, and TCRdb's table has in-frame clones only and misses some. The sample lists tens of thousands of clones, around 88% occurring once. Study results and limitations: Females outnumbered males among donors, who were mostly white British; clonal diversity was possibly underestimated. Nearly half of spike-specific TCRs reportedly target unmutated variant regions.

The V gene is TRBV9, the J gene TRBJ1-2, with a possible D match to TRBD1 (5 bases). The sequence was collected from an adult in good health. This specimen consisted of peripheral blood, obtained on day 0 of MenACWY control vaccination. Here the CDR3 DNA reads TGTGCCAGCAGCCAAGAGCCAGGGAGTGGGGGCTACACCTTC. Translating gives CASSQEPGSGGYTF.